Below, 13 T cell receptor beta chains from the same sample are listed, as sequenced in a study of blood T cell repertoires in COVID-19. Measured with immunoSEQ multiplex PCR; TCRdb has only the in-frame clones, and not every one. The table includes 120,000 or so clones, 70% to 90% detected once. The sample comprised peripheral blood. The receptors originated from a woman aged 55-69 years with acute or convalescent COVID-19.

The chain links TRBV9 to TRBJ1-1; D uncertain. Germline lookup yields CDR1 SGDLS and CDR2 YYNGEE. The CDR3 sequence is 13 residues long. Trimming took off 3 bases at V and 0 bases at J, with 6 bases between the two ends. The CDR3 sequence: CASSGGVNTEAFF. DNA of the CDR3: TGTGCCAGCAGCGGAGGTGTGAACACTGAAGCTTTCTTT.

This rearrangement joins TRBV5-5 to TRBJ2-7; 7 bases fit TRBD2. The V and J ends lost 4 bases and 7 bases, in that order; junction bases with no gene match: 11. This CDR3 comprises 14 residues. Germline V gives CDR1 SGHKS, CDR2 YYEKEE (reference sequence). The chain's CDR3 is CASSLLGGAGEQYF. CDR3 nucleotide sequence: TGTGCCAGCAGCCTTCTTGGGGGAGCGGGGGAGCAGTACTTC.

The CDR3 sequence: CSASSGWGSPLHF. CDR3 nucleotide sequence: TGCAGTGCCAGTTCAGGGTGGGGTTCACCCCTCCACTTT. The chain couples TRBV20-1 to TRBJ1-6; D is perhaps TRBD1 (5 bases). The CDR3 consists of 13 residues. The germline V and J ends were trimmed by 6 bases and 9 bases, with 15 bases remaining between them. Germline V gene data show CDR1 as DFQATT and CDR2 as SNEGSKA (reference sequence).

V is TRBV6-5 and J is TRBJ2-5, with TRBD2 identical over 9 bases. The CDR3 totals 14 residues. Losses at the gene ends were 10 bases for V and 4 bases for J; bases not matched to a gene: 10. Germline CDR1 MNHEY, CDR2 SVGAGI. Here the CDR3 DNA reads TGTGCCACGGCCCCGCTAGCGGGACTAGAGACCCAGTACTTC. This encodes CATAPLAGLETQYF.

For the CDR3, the DNA is TGTGCCAGCTCACCACCTAGTAGCGGGAGTGGTGGGGCCAACGTCCTGACTTTC. It encodes CASSPPSSGSGGANVLTF. The rearrangement uses TRBV18 and TRBJ2-6; 9 nucleotides match TRBD2. The CDR3 totals 18 residues. The V gene's germline CDR1 is KGHSH and CDR2 LQKENI. The V and J ends lost 0 bases and 3 bases, in that order; junction bases with no gene match: 6.

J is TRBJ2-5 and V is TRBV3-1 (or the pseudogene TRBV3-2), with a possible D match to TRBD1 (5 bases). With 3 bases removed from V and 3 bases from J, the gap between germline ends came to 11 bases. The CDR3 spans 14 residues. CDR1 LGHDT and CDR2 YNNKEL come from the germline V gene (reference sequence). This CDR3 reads CASSQRRGKETQYF. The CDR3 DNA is TGTGCCAGCAGCCAGCGAAGGGGCAAAGAGACCCAGTACTTC.

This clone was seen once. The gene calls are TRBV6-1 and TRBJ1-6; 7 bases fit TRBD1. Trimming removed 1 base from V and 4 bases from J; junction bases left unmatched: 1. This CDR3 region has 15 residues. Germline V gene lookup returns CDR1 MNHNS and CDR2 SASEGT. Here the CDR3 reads CASSEEGQYNSPLHF. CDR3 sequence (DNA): TGTGCCAGCAGTGAAGAGGGACAGTATAATTCACCCCTCCACTTT.

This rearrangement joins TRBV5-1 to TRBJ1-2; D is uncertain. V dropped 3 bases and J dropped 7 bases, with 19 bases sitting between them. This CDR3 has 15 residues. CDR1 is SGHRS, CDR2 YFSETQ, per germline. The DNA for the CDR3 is TGCGCCAGCAGCTCGTCCCCCGCTACTAATGTTGGCTACACCTTC. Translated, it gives CASSSSPATNVGYTF.

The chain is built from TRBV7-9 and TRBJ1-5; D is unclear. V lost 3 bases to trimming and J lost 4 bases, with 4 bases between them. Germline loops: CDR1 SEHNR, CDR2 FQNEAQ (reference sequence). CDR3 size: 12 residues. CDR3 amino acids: CASSFRNQPQHF. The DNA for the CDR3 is TGTGCCAGCAGCTTCAGGAATCAGCCCCAGCATTTT.

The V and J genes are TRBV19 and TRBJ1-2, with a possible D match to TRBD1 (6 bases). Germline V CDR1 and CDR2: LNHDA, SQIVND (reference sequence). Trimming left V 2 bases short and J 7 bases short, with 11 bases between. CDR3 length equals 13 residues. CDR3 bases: TGTGCCAGTAGTATAACAGGGTGGCGTGGCTACACCTTC. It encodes CASSITGWRGYTF.

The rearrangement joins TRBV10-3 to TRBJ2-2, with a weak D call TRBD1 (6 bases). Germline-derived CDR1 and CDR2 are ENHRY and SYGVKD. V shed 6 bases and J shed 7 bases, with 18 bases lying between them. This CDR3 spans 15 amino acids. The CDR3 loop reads CAIRSDRGYGGELFF. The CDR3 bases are TGTGCCATCAGATCGGACAGAGGGTACGGCGGGGAGCTGTTTTTT.

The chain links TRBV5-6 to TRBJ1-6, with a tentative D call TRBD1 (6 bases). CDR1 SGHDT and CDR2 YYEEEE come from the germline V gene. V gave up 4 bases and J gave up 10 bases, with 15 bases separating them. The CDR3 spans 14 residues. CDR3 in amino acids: CASSHRDGNSPLHF. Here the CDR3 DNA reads TGTGCCAGCAGCCACAGGGACGGAAACTCACCCCTCCACTTT.

The CDR3: CASSWTGADGYTF. In nucleotides, the CDR3 is TGTGCCAGCAGTTGGACAGGTGCGGATGGCTACACCTTC. The chain joins TRBV12-3 or TRBV12-4 to TRBJ1-2; 7 bases match TRBD1. The CDR3 covers 13 residues. V dropped 4 bases and J dropped 6; count of bases not matched to a gene: 5.